This TCR beta chain was sequenced in a study of CXCR3-negative and CXCR3-positive naive CD8 T cells. The method, 5' RACE with UMI labels, was used to prepare the TRB cDNA libraries. TCRdb reprocessed the 5' RACE reads; each CDR3 protein has one entry and no DNA is given. This repertoire includes around 63,000 distinct CDR3 sequences. Study-wide results and limits: Naive cells, whether CXCR3-negative or CXCR3-positive, had similar TRBV-TRBJ usage, while memory cells differed. CXCR3-negative naive cells had less hydrophobic TRB CDR3s than did CXCR3-positive naive cells.

As for this clonotype: Its antigen is undetermined.

Sorting was done in triplicate for each CD8+ T cell subset (about 280,000 cells each). This CDR3 has 14 residues. In germline, CDR1 is SGHDT, CDR2 YYEEEE. The sequenced sample consisted of naive CXCR3+ CD8+ T cells from blood. Sample subset: CD45RO-CCR7+CD27+CD95- naive CD8+ T cells expressing CXCR3 (TNR3+). This chain connects TRBV5-6 to TRBJ2-7; TCRdb names TRBD1, which stays unverified in the absence of DNA. This TCR derives from a human donor in good health. Some clones in this sample may be carry-over from other donors' samples. The CDR3 reads CASSPREAPYEQYF.